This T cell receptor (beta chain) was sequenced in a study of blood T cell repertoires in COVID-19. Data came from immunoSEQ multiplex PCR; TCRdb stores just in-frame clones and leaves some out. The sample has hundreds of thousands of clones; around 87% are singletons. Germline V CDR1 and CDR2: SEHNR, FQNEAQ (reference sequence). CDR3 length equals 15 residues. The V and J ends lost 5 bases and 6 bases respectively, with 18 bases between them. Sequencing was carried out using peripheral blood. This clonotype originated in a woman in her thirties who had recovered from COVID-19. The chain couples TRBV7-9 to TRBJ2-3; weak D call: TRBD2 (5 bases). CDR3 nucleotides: TGTGCCAGCAGCCTTCGGAACAGCGGCTCGGATACGCAGTATTTT. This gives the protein CASSLRNSGSDTQYF.